This is a list of T cell receptor beta chains from one sample in a study of shared clonotypes between healthy human individuals. Only in-frame clones appear in the TCRdb table, and some are missing; sequencing was by immunoSEQ multiplex PCR. The sample yields millions of clones, roughly 95% seen once. Material for sequencing was naive CD8+ T cells sorted from blood. The source is a man between 18 and 29 years old in good health. Each CDR3 is given with its conserved first and last residue. D genes are given only for firm matches. Size values are once, few and many counts, or a class for expanded clones, and some rows have none.

clone_size | d_call | j_call | v_call | cdr3_nt | cdr3_aa
NA | NA | TRBJ1-2 | TRBV29-1 | TGCAGCGTTGGCGGTGACTCAGCCTATGGCTACACCTTC | CSVGGDSAYGYTF
NA | NA | TRBJ2-7 | TRBV19 | TGTGCCAGTAGCGGGCCCTCCTACGAGCAGTACTTC | CASSGPSYEQYF
NA | NA | TRBJ2-5 | TRBV6-5 | TGTGCCAGCAGTTACTCGGGGACACAGCAAGAGACCCAGTACTTC | CASSYSGTQQETQYF
once | TRBD1 | TRBJ2-5 | TRBV28 | TGTGCCAGCACCAGTACAGGGGGCGGGGAGACCCAGTACTTC | CASTSTGGGETQYF
NA | NA | TRBJ2-3 | TRBV4-3 | TGCGCCAGCAGCCAAGAAGTTGGGGAATGGGATACGCAGTATTTT | CASSQEVGEWDTQYF
NA | TRBD1 | TRBJ2-7 | TRBV18 | TGTGCCAGCTCACCGTCCGGGACAGCGTACGAGCAGTACTTC | CASSPSGTAYEQYF
NA | NA | TRBJ2-5 | TRBV7-6 | TGTGCCAGCAGCTTAGAAGTTCTGATAGTCGGAGAGACCCAGTACTTC | CASSLEVLIVGETQYF
NA | NA | TRBJ2-5 | TRBV27 | TGTGCCAGCAGTTTCTTCCCTGATCAAGAGACCCAGTACTTC | CASSFFPDQETQYF
once | NA | TRBJ1-2 | TRBV27 | TGTGCCAGCAGCACCCCACGGGGGTCGGGCTACACCTTC | CASSTPRGSGYTF
once | NA | TRBJ1-1 | TRBV9 | TGTGCCAGCAGCGTAGCTACGTGGGGCACTGAAGCTTTCTTT | CASSVATWGTEAFF
NA | TRBD2 | TRBJ2-7 | TRBV13 | TGTGCCAGCAGCTTGGGACTAGCGGGATCTTACGAGCAGTACTTC | CASSLGLAGSYEQYF
NA | NA | TRBJ1-2 | TRBV4-1 | TGCGCCAGCAGCCAAGGGCCCCAATTGGGAGATGGCTACACCTTC | CASSQGPQLGDGYTF
NA | TRBD1 | TRBJ2-5 | TRBV19 | TGTGCCAGTAGTGAGACAGGGTTGAACCAAGAGACCCAGTACTTC | CASSETGLNQETQYF
NA | NA | TRBJ2-5 | TRBV19 | TGTGCCAGTAGTATTGGAGGAGAGACCCAGTACTTC | CASSIGGETQYF
NA | TRBD1 | TRBJ2-7 | TRBV29-1 | TGCAGCGCCCGGACAGGGAGTGCCTACGAGCAGTACTTC | CSARTGSAYEQYF
NA | NA | TRBJ2-7 | TRBV15 | TGTGCCACCAGCAGCGAATTAGGGAGTAGCTACGAGCAGTACTTC | CATSSELGSSYEQYF
NA | TRBD2 | TRBJ2-7 | TRBV10-3 | TGTGCCATCCCCGGGACTAGCGGGAACTTGTCGTACGAGCAGTACTTC | CAIPGTSGNLSYEQYF
NA | NA | TRBJ2-3 | TRBV6-5 | TGTGCCAGCAGTTACTCGATGAGTGGGGAAGATACGCAGTATTTT | CASSYSMSGEDTQYF
NA | NA | TRBJ1-3 | TRBV30 | TGTGCCTGGAGTCCGGACACCTTGCTTGGAAACACCATATATTTT | CAWSPDTLLGNTIYF
once | NA | TRBJ2-7 | TRBV5-6 | TGTGCCAGCAGCTTAGCTGGGGAGAACGAGCAGTACTTC | CASSLAGENEQYF
NA | NA | TRBJ1-1 | TRBV2 | TGTGCCAGCACCAACTCAGATCGGGGGCCTTTTTTTACGAACACTGAAGCTTTCTTT | CASTNSDRGPFFTNTEAFF
NA | NA | TRBJ2-1 | TRBV27 | TGTGCCAGCAGTCTCCAGCGGTTAACAGGGAAGGGGGACAATGAGCAGTTCTTC | CASSLQRLTGKGDNEQFF
NA | TRBD2 | TRBJ2-7 | TRBV13 | TGTGCCAGCAGCTTAGGGGGCGGGAGGACCTACGAGCAGTACTTC | CASSLGGGRTYEQYF
NA | TRBD1 | TRBJ2-4 | TRBV6-6 | TGTGCCAGCAGTTACCGGACAGGAGACGGCATTCAGTACTTC | CASSYRTGDGIQYF
NA | NA | TRBJ2-7 | TRBV6-5 | TGTGCCAGCAGTTACAGCCAGGGAAGGGACGAGCAGTACTTC | CASSYSQGRDEQYF
NA | NA | TRBJ2-5 | TRBV5-4 | TGTGCCAGCAGCCAGAGTTCCCAAGAGACCCAGTACTTC | CASSQSSQETQYF
once | NA | TRBJ2-3 | TRBV6-6 | TGTGCCAGCGGGTTTACAGATACGCAGTATTTT | CASGFTDTQYF
NA | NA | TRBJ2-5 | TRBV6-1 | TGTGCCAGCAGTGAAGTGATTGACCCATTTTACCAAGAGACCCAGTACTTC | CASSEVIDPFYQETQYF
NA | TRBD2 | TRBJ2-7 | TRBV11-2 | TGTGCCAGCAGCTTAGAGACTAGCGGGGGACCAACCTACGAGCAGTACTTC | CASSLETSGGPTYEQYF
NA | TRBD2 | TRBJ2-7 | TRBV11-2 | TGTGCCAGCAACCGTTTAGCGGGACCCACATACGAGCAGTACTTC | CASNRLAGPTYEQYF
NA | NA | TRBJ1-2 | TRBV19 | TGTGCCAGTAGTATTTCCTCAGATACCACTAACTATGGCTACACCTTC | CASSISSDTTNYGYTF
NA | NA | TRBJ2-7 | TRBV27 | TGTGCCAGCAGTTCTGCAGGGAGTTACGAGCAGTACTTC | CASSSAGSYEQYF
NA | NA | TRBJ2-7 | TRBV7-2 | TGTGCCAGCAGCTTGACTTATACCTACGAGCAGTACTTC | CASSLTYTYEQYF
once | TRBD1 | TRBJ2-1 | TRBV27 | TGTGCCAGCAGTTTATCGATTGGACAGGGTAAGATCTTC | CASSLSIGQGKIF
NA | NA | TRBJ2-2 | TRBV7-2 | TGTGCCAGCAGCTTATTCGGGAACACCGGGGAGCTGTTTTTT | CASSLFGNTGELFF
NA | TRBD1 | TRBJ2-2 | TRBV7-9 | TGTGCCAGCGAGGACCCCCGGGACAGGGGGCGCACCGGGGAGCTGTTTTTT | CASEDPRDRGRTGELFF
NA | NA | TRBJ2-3 | TRBV30 | TGTGCCTGGGGGCATGGGAGCTCAGATACGCAGTATTTT | CAWGHGSSDTQYF
NA | TRBD1 | TRBJ1-1 | TRBV27 | TGTGCCAGCAGTTTCGGAGGGGGCGAAGCTTTCTTT | CASSFGGGEAFF
NA | NA | TRBJ1-1 | TRBV5-6 | TGTGCCAGCAGCCCGGACAGACCACCGGGCACTGAAGCTTTCTTT | CASSPDRPPGTEAFF
NA | TRBD1 | TRBJ1-2 | TRBV7-9 | TGTGCCAGCAGCTTAGGCGGGACAGGGAATGGCTACACCTTC | CASSLGGTGNGYTF
NA | TRBD1 | TRBJ1-5 | TRBV6-1 | TGTGCCAGCAGTGGGACAGGGGCAAGTCAGCCCCAGCATTTT | CASSGTGASQPQHF
NA | TRBD1 | TRBJ1-1 | TRBV5-6 | TGTGCCAGCAGCACGGGACAGGGGACTAACACTGAAGCTTTCTTT | CASSTGQGTNTEAFF
NA | NA | TRBJ2-7 | TRBV11-2 | TGTGCCAGCAGCTTAGTTAGTACTCTCTACGAGCAGTACTTC | CASSLVSTLYEQYF
NA | NA | TRBJ2-6 | TRBV6-5 | TGTGCCTCTTCGCCCGGGGCCAACGTCCTGACTTTC | CASSPGANVLTF
NA | TRBD1 | TRBJ1-6 | TRBV27 | TGTGCCAGCAGTTTTGGCAGGGGGGCTTCACCCCTCCACTTT | CASSFGRGASPLHF